The source of this T cell receptor beta chain is a study of blood T cell repertoires in COVID-19. Using immunoSEQ multiplex PCR, the repertoire was profiled, and TCRdb retains in-frame clones only, with some absent. The table lists 300,000 to 450,000 clones, 85% of them singletons, with roughly 3.7% in the top ten. The CDR3 length is 14 residues. The germline V gene encodes CDR1 SGHRS and CDR2 YFSETQ. The ends lost 2 bases at V and 4 bases at J; junction bases unmatched: 3. This TCR was sampled from a woman younger than 30 with acute or convalescent COVID-19. Sequencing was performed on peripheral blood. This chain connects TRBV5-1 to TRBJ1-3; 7 bases map to TRBD1. The CDR3 DNA is TGCGCCAGCAGCTTACAGGGGCTCGGAAACACCATATATTTT. Its protein is CASSLQGLGNTIYF.